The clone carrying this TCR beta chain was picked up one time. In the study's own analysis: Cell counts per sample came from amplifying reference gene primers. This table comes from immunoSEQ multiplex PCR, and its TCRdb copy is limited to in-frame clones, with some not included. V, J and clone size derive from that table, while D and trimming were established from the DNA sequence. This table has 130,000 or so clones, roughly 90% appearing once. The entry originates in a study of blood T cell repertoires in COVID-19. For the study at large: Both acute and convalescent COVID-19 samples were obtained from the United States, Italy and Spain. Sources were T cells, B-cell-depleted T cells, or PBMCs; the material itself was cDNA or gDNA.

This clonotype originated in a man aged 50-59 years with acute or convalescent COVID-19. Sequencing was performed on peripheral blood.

The CDR3 protein is CASSPLGTGNQPQHF. DNA for the CDR3: TGTGCCAGCTCACCACTTGGGACAGGCAATCAGCCCCAGCATTTT. The chain employs TRBV18 and TRBJ1-5; TRBD1 agrees at 7 bases. Germline V lookup: CDR1 KGHSH, CDR2 LQKENI. V trimming: 1 base; J trimming: 2 bases; junction bases outside the gene matches: 2. This CDR3 contains 15 residues.